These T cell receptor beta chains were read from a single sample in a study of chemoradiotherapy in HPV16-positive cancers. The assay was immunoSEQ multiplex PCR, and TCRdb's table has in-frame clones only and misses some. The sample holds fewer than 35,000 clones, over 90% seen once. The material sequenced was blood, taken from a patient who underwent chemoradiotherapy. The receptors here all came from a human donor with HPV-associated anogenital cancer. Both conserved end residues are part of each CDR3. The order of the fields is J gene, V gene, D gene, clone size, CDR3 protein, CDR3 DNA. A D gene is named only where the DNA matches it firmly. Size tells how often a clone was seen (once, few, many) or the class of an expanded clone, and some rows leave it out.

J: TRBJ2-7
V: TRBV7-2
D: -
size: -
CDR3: CASSTTGSPAGVYEQYF
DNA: TGTGCCAGCAGCACGACGGGTTCCCCGGCGGGTGTCTACGAGCAGTACTTC

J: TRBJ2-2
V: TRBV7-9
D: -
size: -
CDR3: CASGSGELFF
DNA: TGTGCCAGCGGTTCCGGGGAGCTGTTTTTT

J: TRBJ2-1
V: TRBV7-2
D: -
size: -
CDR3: CASSFYRHNEQFF
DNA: TGTGCCAGCAGCTTTTACAGACACAATGAGCAGTTCTTC

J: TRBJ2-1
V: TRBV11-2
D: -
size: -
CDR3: CASSTPTRGGQFF
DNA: TGTGCCAGCAGCACACCGACGCGAGGGGGGCAGTTCTTC

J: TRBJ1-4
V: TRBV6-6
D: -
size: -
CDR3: CASSHTPGDEKLFF
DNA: TGTGCCAGCAGCCATACACCAGGGGACGAAAAACTGTTTTTT

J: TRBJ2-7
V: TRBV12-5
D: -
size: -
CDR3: CASGLSRYEQYF
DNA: TGTGCTAGTGGTTTGAGCAGGTACGAGCAGTACTTC

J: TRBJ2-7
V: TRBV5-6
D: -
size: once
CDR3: CASSFGGPGEQYF
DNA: TGTGCCAGCAGCTTTGGAGGGCCGGGCGAGCAGTACTTC

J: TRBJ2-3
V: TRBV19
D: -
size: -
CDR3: CASSIIGTDTQYF
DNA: TGTGCCAGTAGTATCATAGGGACAGATACGCAGTATTTT

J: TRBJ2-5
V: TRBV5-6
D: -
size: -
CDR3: CASSTYRVVETQYF
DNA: TGTGCCAGCAGCACTTACCGGGTAGTAGAGACCCAGTACTTC

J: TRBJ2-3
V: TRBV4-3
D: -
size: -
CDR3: CASSQDRIGGGADTQYF
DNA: TGCGCCAGCAGCCAAGATCGTATAGGAGGGGGCGCAGATACGCAGTATTTT

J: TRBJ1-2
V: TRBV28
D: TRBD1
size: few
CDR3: CASSSPGQGVYGYTF
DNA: TGTGCCAGCAGTTCGCCCGGACAGGGGGTCTATGGCTACACCTTC

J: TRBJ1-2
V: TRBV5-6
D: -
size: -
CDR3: CASSTTDDTGIINYGYTF
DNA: TGTGCCAGCAGCACGACTGATGATACAGGGATCATTAACTATGGCTACACCTTC

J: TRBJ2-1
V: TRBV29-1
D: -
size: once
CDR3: CSVEGLAGNEQFF
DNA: TGCAGCGTTGAAGGCCTAGCTGGCAATGAGCAGTTCTTC

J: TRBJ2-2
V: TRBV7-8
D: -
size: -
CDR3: CASSLVRVGTGELFF
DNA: TGTGCCAGCAGCTTAGTGAGGGTAGGCACCGGGGAGCTGTTTTTT

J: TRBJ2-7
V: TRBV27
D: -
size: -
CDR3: CASSLSGPYEQYF
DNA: TGTGCCAGCAGCCTTAGCGGACCCTACGAGCAGTACTTC

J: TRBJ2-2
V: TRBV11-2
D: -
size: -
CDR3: CASSLDMRGGELFF
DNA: TGTGCCAGCAGCTTAGATATGCGGGGCGGGGAGCTGTTTTTT

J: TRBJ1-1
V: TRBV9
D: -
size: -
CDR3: CASTRGGAGTEAFF
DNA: TGTGCCAGCACCCGGGGGGGCGCAGGGACTGAAGCTTTCTTT

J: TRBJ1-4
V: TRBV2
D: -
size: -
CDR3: CATNLDGATNEKLFF
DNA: TGTGCCACCAACCTAGACGGTGCAACTAATGAAAAACTGTTTTTT

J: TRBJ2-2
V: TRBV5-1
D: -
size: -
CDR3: CASSFGRVNTGELFF
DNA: TGCGCCAGCAGCTTTGGGAGAGTGAACACCGGGGAGCTGTTTTTT

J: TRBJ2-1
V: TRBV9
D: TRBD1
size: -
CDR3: CASSVRPGGGTGYNEQFF
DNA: TGTGCCAGCAGCGTACGCCCGGGTGGTGGGACAGGATACAATGAGCAGTTCTTC

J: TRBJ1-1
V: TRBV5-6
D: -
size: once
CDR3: CASSFPGHINTEAFF
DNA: TGTGCCAGCAGCTTCCCGGGACACATTAACACTGAAGCTTTCTTT

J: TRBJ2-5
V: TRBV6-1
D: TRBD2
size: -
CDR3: CASSGIVGRGEETQYF
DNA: TGTGCCAGCAGTGGCATAGTGGGGCGGGGGGAAGAGACCCAGTACTTC

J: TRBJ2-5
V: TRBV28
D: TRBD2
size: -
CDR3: CASRRRGGGRETQYF
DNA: TGTGCCAGCAGGAGACGGGGGGGAGGGCGAGAGACCCAGTACTTC

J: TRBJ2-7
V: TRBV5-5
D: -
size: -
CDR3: CASSLWMSFGSINEQYF
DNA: TGTGCCAGCAGCTTGTGGATGTCTTTCGGGAGTATCAACGAGCAGTACTTC

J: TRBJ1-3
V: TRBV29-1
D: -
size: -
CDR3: CSAPGVGGNTIYF
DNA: TGCAGCGCCCCAGGGGTAGGAGGAAACACCATATATTTT